One and the same sample provided the 27 T cell receptor beta chains below, sequenced in a study of blood T cells in healthy people across ages. Then a second PCR, running roughly 6 to 11 cycles, was carried out with a sample-barcoded 5' primer and a J-beta primer mix. TCRdb itself ran the 5' RACE reads through MiXCR, one entry per CDR3 protein. The table shows approximately 700,000 distinct CDR3 sequences, with roughly 30% occurring only once. The sample comprised blood. The origin of the receptors is a woman aged 80 or over in good health.

This clonotype has ten or more counts. The CDR3, as DNA: TGTGCCAGCAGTGGAGACGATCGCAATGAGCAGTTCTTC. Protein: CASSGDDRNEQFF. The chain carries TRBV2 and TRBJ2-1; no definite D call. This CDR3 is built from 13 residues. Germline V gives CDR1 SNHLY, CDR2 FYNNEI. Trimming removed 4 bases at V and 6 bases at J, with 10 bases between.

As for this clonotype: The junction and the germline gene differ at one end; a read error may be behind it. V gene TRBV6-5 combines with J gene TRBJ1-1; D not resolved. Germline lookup yields CDR1 MNHEY and CDR2 SVGAGI. This CDR3 is built from 12 residues. Here the CDR3 reads CAGSNNWVEAFF. The CDR3 DNA sequence: TGTGCCGGCAGCAATAACTGGGTTGAAGCTTTCTTT.

This clonotype was detected a few times. One base away lies a much larger clone, so this may be a sequencing read error. The chain recombines TRBV4-3 with TRBJ2-7; 9 positions match TRBD2. CDR1 is LGHNA and CDR2 is YSLEER in the germline V gene. Trimming removed 1 base from V and 7 bases from J; junction bases left unmatched: 11. This CDR3 spans 16 amino acids. In DNA form, the CDR3 reads TGCGCCAGCAGCCAAGGAGGTAGCGGGGGTAACAATGAGCAGTACTTC. It is translated as CASSQGGSGGNNEQYF.

This clonotype has just a few counts. The rearrangement links TRBV20-1 to TRBJ2-3, with TRBD2 identical over 8 bases. The CDR3 consists of 14 residues. The J segment lost 1 base and the V segment lost 3 bases, leaving 3 bases of the junction unmatched. Germline CDR1 and CDR2: DFQATT and SNEGSKA (reference sequence). CDR3 sequence: CSASGGAGTDTQYF. CDR3 DNA: TGCAGTGCTAGCGGGGGGGCCGGCACAGATACGCAGTATTTT.

This clonotype was counted only a few times. This chain uses TRBV28 with TRBJ2-7; the match to TRBD2 covers 11 bases. Looked up from germline, CDR1 is MDHEN and CDR2 is SYDVKM. Losses at the gene ends were 3 bases for V and 3 bases for J; bases not matched to a gene: 7. This CDR3 has 16 residues. CDR3 DNA sequence: TGTGCCAGCAGTTTGGCGGGACTAGCGGCCCACTACGAGCAGTACTTC. It translates to CASSLAGLAAHYEQYF.

This clonotype was detected a few times. This sequence joins TRBV15 and TRBJ1-1; D uncertain. The CDR3 contains 14 residues. V was cut by 0 bases and J by 0 bases, with 5 bases left in between. Germline V gives CDR1 LNHNV, CDR2 YYDKDF (reference sequence). CDR3 bases: TGTGCCACCAGCAGAGATTTGGTGAACACTGAAGCTTTCTTT. This encodes CATSRDLVNTEAFF.

A single count supports this clonotype. This chain links TRBV10-3 with TRBJ2-2; D is perhaps TRBD1 (5 bases). CDR3 size: 13 residues. V was shortened by 2 bases and J by 8 bases, with 9 bases between the two germline ends. The germline gives CDR1 ENHRY, CDR2 SYGVKD. This chain's CDR3 is CAISEGAPGELFF. The CDR3 DNA follows: TGTGCCATCAGTGAGGGGGCGCCAGGGGAGCTGTTTTTT.

This clonotype was seen ten or more times. V is TRBV9 and J is TRBJ2-7; no clear D. V shed 0 bases and J shed 0 bases, with 10 bases lying between them. The CDR3 contains 15 residues. Germline V gives CDR1 SGDLS, CDR2 YYNGEE. The CDR3 coding sequence is TGTGCCAGCAGCGTAGGTCCGGGCGGCTCCTACGAGCAGTACTTC. As protein: CASSVGPGGSYEQYF.

This clonotype showed up many times. The chain joins TRBV6-2 or TRBV6-3 to TRBJ2-3; possibly TRBD2 for D (6 bases). In germline, CDR1 is MNHEY, CDR2 SVGEGT. Trimming took off 0 bases at V and 2 bases at J, with 15 bases between the two ends. CDR3 length: 17 residues. The CDR3 coding sequence is TGTGCCAGCAGTTACTCGAGTTTGGAGGGTGCCACAGATACGCAGTATTTT. Its translation is CASSYSSLEGATDTQYF.

The gene calls are TRBV5-1 and TRBJ2-4; D unclear. The DNA end is a closer match to TRBJ2-5, so the J assignment may be wrong. The CDR3 is 15 residues long. Germline V lookup: CDR1 SGHRS, CDR2 YFSETQ. The CDR3 DNA is TGCGCCAGCAGCTTGGTTGCGGTCAACACCGGGACCCAGTACTTC. It encodes CASSLVAVNTGTQYF.

On this clonotype: At one boundary the junction diverges from the germline segment, which might be a read error. The V gene is TRBV7-2, the J gene TRBJ2-3; either TRBD1 or TRBD2 may supply D (6 bases each). CDR1 SGHTA and CDR2 FQGNSA come from the germline V gene. CDR3 length equals 16 residues. The CDR3 spells CANSLALRGPTDTQYF. CDR3 DNA sequence: TGTGCCAACAGCTTAGCACTCCGGGGGCCAACAGATACGCAGTATTTT.

Only a few counts were recorded for this clonotype. A much larger clonotype is one base distant, so this may be a read error. This sequence joins TRBV2 and TRBJ2-7; perhaps TRBD2 as D (6 bases). TRBJ2-5 explains the end of the DNA better; the J call may be wrong. Germline V gene sequence: CDR1 SNHLY, CDR2 FYNNEI. The CDR3 is 13 residues long. CDR3 bases: TGTGCCAGCAGTCGGGACTCGGGATGGACCCAGTACTTC. The encoded protein is CASSRDSGWTQYF.

This clonotype has a count of ten or more. A much larger clone is a single base away; this may be a read error. V gene TRBV28 combines with J gene TRBJ1-2; 10 positions match TRBD1. Trimming took 4 bases from V and 7 from J; bases not matched to a gene: 6. The CDR3 covers 14 residues. Germline V gives CDR1 MDHEN, CDR2 SYDVKM. The CDR3: CASSSRQGAIGYTF. The CDR3, as DNA: TGTGCCAGCAGTTCGAGACAGGGGGCAATTGGCTACACCTTC.

Comments on this clonotype: This may arise from a read error, as a much more abundant clone is one base away. The rearrangement joins TRBV28 to TRBJ2-1; TRBD1 aligns across 8 bases. The J call may be wrong; the DNA end is better matched by TRBJ2-7. This CDR3 has 15 amino acids. The germline CDR1 and CDR2 sequences are MDHEN and SYDVKM. CDR3 sequence reads: CASSHRDRSYNEQYF. In DNA form, the CDR3 reads TGTGCCAGCAGTCACCGGGACAGGTCCTACAATGAGCAGTACTTC.

This clonotype was seen repeatedly, ten times or more. V usage is TRBV7-9 and J usage is TRBJ2-3, with 8 bases lining up with TRBD1. The junction had 3 bases not matched to a gene; V was cut back by 1 base and J by 6 bases. The CDR3 loop spans 14 amino acids. CDR1 and CDR2 from the germline V gene are SEHNR and FQNEAQ (reference sequence). The CDR3 nucleotides are TGTGCCAGCAGCTTAGGGACAGGGTGGGATACGCAGTATTTT. Amino acids: CASSLGTGWDTQYF.

The J gene is TRBJ2-5, the V gene TRBV7-9; unclear D gene. The end of the DNA aligns better with TRBJ2-7, so the J call may be wrong. Germline V CDR1 and CDR2: SEHNR, FQNEAQ (reference sequence). The CDR3 is made up of 14 amino acids. The CDR3 region has the DNA TGTGCCAGCAGCCCAAGTTGGGCTAAGTACGAGCAGTACTTC. Translated: CASSPSWAKYEQYF.

The chain uses TRBV12-3 or TRBV12-4 and TRBJ2-7, with D tentatively TRBD1 (9 bases). The J call may be wrong; the DNA end is better matched by TRBJ2-5. This CDR3 is 18 amino acids long. The DNA for the CDR3 is TGTGCCAGCAGTACAGCCGGGACAGGGCGTCGGGGGGGGGAGACCCAGTACTTC. Translated: CASSTAGTGRRGGETQYF.

The V call is TRBV12-3 or TRBV12-4, the J call TRBJ2-5; 10 bases agree with TRBD2. The J segment lost 1 base and the V segment lost 5 bases, leaving 16 bases of the junction unmatched. CDR3 size: 19 residues. CDR3 bases: TGTGCCAGCAGTGACACCGGGACAGATCGGACTAGCGGCCAAGAGACCCAGTACTTC. Protein sequence: CASSDTGTDRTSGQETQYF.

The sample holds a few counts of this clonotype. The chain employs TRBV7-9 and TRBJ1-4; D unresolved. V lost 4 bases and J lost 6, with 9 bases in between. Per the germline V gene, CDR1 is SEHNR and CDR2 is FQNEAQ (reference sequence). The CDR3 contains 13 residues. The CDR3: CASSSGRDEKLFF. CDR3 nucleotides: TGTGCCAGCAGCTCAGGACGGGATGAAAAACTGTTTTTT.

In its sample, this clonotype was seen many times. The V call is TRBV7-8, the J call TRBJ1-5; TRBD1 is a possible D gene (6 bases). CDR3 size: 15 residues. V gave up 5 bases and J gave up 3 bases, with 14 bases separating them. CDR1 is SGHVS and CDR2 is FQNEAQ in the germline V gene. In DNA form, the CDR3 reads TGTGCCAGCAGCCCGTCACGACAGGCCAATCAGCCCCAGCATTTT. This translates into CASSPSRQANQPQHF. Filled out from reference TRBV7-8 and TRBJ1-5, the complete variable domain reads GAGVSQSPRYKVAKRGQDVALRCDPISGHVSLFWYQQALGQGPEFLTYFQNEAQLDKSGLPSDRFFAERPEGSVSTLKIQRTQQEDSAVYLCASSPSRQANQPQHFGDGTRLSIL.

The CDR3, as DNA: TGCGCCAGCAGCTTGGAAGAGACAGGGGGCAACGAAAAACTGTTTTTT. Its translation is CASSLEETGGNEKLFF. This sequence joins TRBV5-1 and TRBJ1-4; 10 positions match TRBD1. This CDR3 contains 16 residues. Germline lookup yields CDR1 SGHRS and CDR2 YFSETQ. The J segment lost 8 bases and the V segment lost 0 bases, leaving 7 bases of the junction unmatched.

The rearrangement uses TRBV18 and TRBJ2-5; 10 positions match TRBD2. Trimming took 4 bases from V and 4 from J; bases not matched to a gene: 6. Germline values: CDR1 KGHSH, CDR2 LQKENI. This CDR3 spans 15 amino acids. The CDR3 DNA reads as TGTGCCAGCTCACACCTAGCGGGAGTAGGAGAGACCCAGTACTTC. It is translated as CASSHLAGVGETQYF.

This clonotype came up many times. The rearrangement links TRBV3-1 to TRBJ1-5, with no clear D. Germline values: CDR1 LGHDT, CDR2 YNNKEL (reference sequence). The CDR3 runs 14 residues. The ends were cut back, 4 bases at V and 1 base at J, with 8 bases in the middle. CDR3 region: CASSPVGSNQPQHF. CDR3 in DNA: TGTGCCAGCAGCCCCGTCGGGAGCAATCAGCCCCAGCATTTT.

This clonotype was seen repeatedly, ten times or more. The genes are TRBV11-2 and TRBJ2-7; D remains ambiguous. Trimming left V 2 bases short and J 0 bases short, with 8 bases between. CDR1 is SGHAT, CDR2 FQNNGV, per germline. The CDR3 consists of 14 residues. CDR3 nucleotides: TGTGCCAGCAGCTTACAGTTCCTCTCCTACGAGCAGTACTTC. Protein sequence: CASSLQFLSYEQYF.

This clonotype was seen at least ten times. The rearrangement joins TRBV6-5 to TRBJ1-2; D possibly corresponds to TRBD1 (6 bases). Looked up from germline, CDR1 is MNHEY and CDR2 is SVGAGI. The CDR3 sequence is 13 residues long. Between the trimmed V and J ends, which lost 6 bases and 4 bases, there was a span of 12 bases. CDR3 nucleotides: TGTGCCAGCAGGGCAGACAGGACCTATGGCTACACCTTC. Its protein is CASRADRTYGYTF.

CDR3 amino acids: CASSLYGGGGEQYF. CDR3 nucleotide sequence: TGTGCCAGCAGCTTATATGGCGGAGGGGGGGAGCAGTACTTC. The V and J genes are TRBV7-3 and TRBJ2-5; a weak D match, TRBD2 (7 bases). V dropped 2 bases and J dropped 11 bases, with 18 bases sitting between them. CDR1 is SGHTA and CDR2 is FQGTGA in the germline V gene. The CDR3 totals 14 residues.

This clonotype was counted many times. The rearrangement uses TRBV20-1 and TRBJ1-6; no clear D gene. Germline V gives CDR1 DFQATT, CDR2 SNEGSKA (reference sequence). CDR3 length: 12 amino acids. V lost 3 bases and J lost 9, with 9 bases in between. Here the CDR3 reads CSARTRVSPLHF. Here the CDR3 DNA reads TGCAGTGCTAGGACTAGGGTTTCACCCCTCCACTTT.